Shown below are 20 T cell receptor beta chains from a single sample sequenced in a study of blood T cell repertoires in COVID-19 (TCRdb year 2020). The library relied on the immunoSEQ multiplex PCR assay. The clones in this table, taken by TCRdb from immuneACCESS, are in-frame only. Not every clone is retained; where verified, under half of the shortfall comes from an unresolved V gene, and the cause of the rest is unknown. The sample profile shows fewer than 250,000 clones; 84% of them were found once. The ten largest account for roughly 4.6% of the sample. Sequencing used peripheral blood. Source of these receptors: a woman aged 70-85 years with active or convalescent COVID-19.

The J gene is TRBJ2-3, the V gene TRBV21-1; the listed D gene, TRBD1, was not tested against the DNA. TRBV21-1 is tagged as a pseudogene. CDR3 size: 16 residues. The CDR3, as DNA: TGTGCCAGCAGCAAAGAGGGGGTGATTGGCACAGATACGCAGTATTTT. It encodes CASSKEGVIGTDTQYF.

This chain uses TRBV5-1 with TRBJ2-7; 10 nucleotides match TRBD1. Trimming removed 4 bases from V and 3 bases from J; junction bases left unmatched: 4. The CDR3 is 14 amino acids. The germline V gene has CDR1 SGHRS and CDR2 YFSETQ. CDR3 region: CASSSGTGVYEQYF. CDR3 in DNA: TGCGCCAGCAGCAGCGGGACAGGGGTCTACGAGCAGTACTTC.

This clone was observed many times. The chain combines TRBV5-1 with TRBJ2-1, with 8 bases fitting TRBD2. V lost 4 bases to trimming and J lost 2 bases; unmatched junction nucleotides: 5. The CDR3 runs 15 residues. Germline-derived CDR1 and CDR2 are SGHRS and YFSETQ. The CDR3 region has the DNA TGCGCCAGCAGCACACTAGCGGAAACCTACAATGAGCAGTTCTTC. Translated, it gives CASSTLAETYNEQFF.

V gene TRBV4-1 combines with J gene TRBJ2-5, with TRBD2 as a possible D gene (6 bases). Germline-derived CDR1 and CDR2 are MGHRA and YSYEKL. V lost 0 bases to trimming and J lost 1 base, with 18 bases between them. CDR3 length equals 18 residues. CDR3 in amino acids: CASSQDTGVWGSQETQYF. For the CDR3, the DNA is TGCGCCAGCAGCCAAGATACGGGGGTCTGGGGCAGCCAAGAGACCCAGTACTTC.

V and J are TRBV19 and TRBJ1-1, with no clear D. The CDR3 totals 17 residues. V was trimmed by 5 bases and J by 6 bases, leaving 25 bases between them. Germline CDR1 reads LNHDA; CDR2 reads SQIVND (reference sequence). The CDR3 loop reads CASSYDRRAGVNAEAFF. CDR3 nucleotide sequence: TGTGCCAGTAGTTACGATCGGAGGGCAGGCGTCAACGCTGAAGCTTTCTTT.

J is TRBJ2-7 and V is TRBV4-1; TRBD1 agrees at 7 bases. V gave up 3 bases and J gave up 5 bases; unmatched junction bases: 16. This CDR3 contains 17 residues. The V gene's germline CDR1 is MGHRA and CDR2 YSYEKL. The CDR3 here is CASSHDYNRGSVDEQYF. In DNA form, the CDR3 reads TGCGCCAGCAGCCATGATTATAACAGGGGATCGGTGGACGAGCAGTACTTC.

This chain connects TRBV3-1 (or the pseudogene TRBV3-2) to TRBJ2-5; 7 bases are shared with TRBD2. Germline V CDR1 and CDR2: LGHDT, YNNKEL (reference sequence). V shed 4 bases and J 4 bases; nucleotides not matched to a gene: 9. The CDR3 spans 15 residues. The CDR3 nucleotides read TGTGCCAGCAGCCTACACACGGGGAGGGTAGAGACCCAGTACTTC. This sequence encodes CASSLHTGRVETQYF.

This clone was observed a few times. V usage is TRBV2 and J usage is TRBJ2-5, with 8 bases fitting TRBD1. The junction had 5 bases not matched to a gene; V was cut back by 6 bases and J by 5 bases. Per germline, CDR1 SNHLY and CDR2 FYNNEI. The CDR3 extends over 13 amino acids. CDR3 bases: TGTGCCAGCAGGCCGGACAGGGTTGAGACCCAGTACTTC. Residues: CASRPDRVETQYF.

V is TRBV5-1 and J is TRBJ2-5, with 11 bases that match TRBD1. The J segment lost 4 bases and the V segment lost 4 bases, leaving 9 bases of the junction unmatched. Germline values: CDR1 SGHRS, CDR2 YFSETQ. This CDR3 is 16 amino acids long. CDR3: CASSPGTGGIVETQYF. CDR3 nucleotides: TGCGCCAGCAGCCCAGGGACAGGGGGTATAGTAGAGACCCAGTACTTC.

DNA of the CDR3: TGTGCCAGCAGTCAAACTAGCGGGAGCCACAATGAGCAGTTCTTC. Translating it yields CASSQTSGSHNEQFF. V usage is TRBV2 and J usage is TRBJ2-1; TRBD2 aligns across 11 bases. In germline, CDR1 is SNHLY, CDR2 FYNNEI. The CDR3 loop spans 15 amino acids. J lost 5 bases, V lost 5 bases, and 5 bases had no gene match.

The V and J genes are TRBV28 and TRBJ2-1, with 11 nucleotides matching TRBD2. Germline CDR1 and CDR2: MDHEN and SYDVKM. V gave up 6 bases and J gave up 7 bases; unmatched junction bases: 20. This CDR3 contains 19 residues. The CDR3 nucleotides are TGTGCCAGCAGCCACCCCGGAGAACTAGCGGGAGAGATGTGGAATGAGCAGTTCTTC. Translated, it gives CASSHPGELAGEMWNEQFF.

The rearrangement links TRBV6-4 to TRBJ2-7, with 9 nucleotides matching TRBD1. Unmatched junction bases numbered 10, after V lost 6 bases and J lost 4 bases. Looked up from germline, CDR1 is MRHNA and CDR2 is SNTAGT. CDR3 length: 15 amino acids. The CDR3 region has the DNA TGTGCCAGCAGCGTAGGGACAGGGAGCGGGTACGAGCAGTACTTC. Its protein product is CASSVGTGSGYEQYF.

This clone was seen a few times. The V and J genes are TRBV6-5 and TRBJ1-4; D possibly corresponds to TRBD1 (5 bases). The CDR3 consists of 15 residues. Looked up from germline, CDR1 is MNHEY and CDR2 is SVGAGI. Trimming shortened V by 5 bases and J by 8 bases, and 18 bases separated the two germline ends. CDR3 amino acids: CASSPGGASMEKLFF. CDR3 in DNA: TGTGCCAGCAGTCCCGGGGGAGCAAGCATGGAAAAACTGTTTTTT.

This clone is a singleton in its sample. The junction departs from the called germline gene at one end, perhaps through a read error. This chain uses TRBV11-2 with TRBJ1-1; 9 bases match TRBD1. The CDR3 contains 14 residues. Germline V gene lookup returns CDR1 SGHAT and CDR2 FQNNGV. The CDR3 DNA follows: TGTGCCAGCAGCATAGACAGGGGGAGCACTGAAGCTTTCTTT. It encodes CASSIDRGSTEAFF. The full variable domain, rest sourced from reference TRBV11-2 and TRBJ1-1, is EAGVAQSPRYKIIEKRQSVAFWCNPISGHATLYWYQQILGQGPKLLIQFQNNGVVDDSQLPKDRFSAERLKGVDSTLKIQPAKLEDSAVYLCASSIDRGSTEAFFGQGTRLTVV.

The chain recombines TRBV6-2 or TRBV6-3 with TRBJ2-2, with a possible D match to TRBD2 (5 bases). The CDR3 loop spans 14 amino acids. Germline V gives CDR1 MNHEY, CDR2 SVGEGT. V gave up 5 bases and J gave up 3 bases, with 10 bases separating them. The DNA for the CDR3 is TGTGCCAGCAGTAAAGGACTGTACACCGGGGAGCTGTTTTTT. Its translation: CASSKGLYTGELFF.

The chain combines TRBV29-1 with TRBJ2-1, with D uncertain. The germline gives CDR1 SQVTM, CDR2 ANQGSEA. The V gene lost 4 bases and the J gene lost 7 bases, with 8 bases spanning the gap. The CDR3 runs 11 residues. In DNA form, the CDR3 reads TGCAGCGTTGTACCCAGTAATGAGCAGTTCTTC. Translated, it gives CSVVPSNEQFF.

This clone was picked up one time. The V gene is TRBV19, the J gene TRBJ2-3; 7 positions match TRBD1. CDR1 LNHDA and CDR2 SQIVND come from the germline V gene (reference sequence). V lost 5 bases, J lost 6 bases, and 8 bases stayed unmatched. This CDR3 has 14 residues. In DNA form, the CDR3 reads TGTGCCAGTAGTCGACAGGGACCTCGGGATACGCAGTATTTT. The encoded protein is CASSRQGPRDTQYF.

This chain uses TRBV10-3 with TRBJ2-1, with D possibly TRBD1 on 5 matching bases. V lost 5 bases and J lost 10, with 12 bases in between. The CDR3 length is 12 residues. Germline V CDR1 and CDR2: ENHRY, SYGVKD. The CDR3 nucleotides read TGTGCCATCAGTCTGACAGCCTGGGAGCAGTTCTTC. It is translated as CAISLTAWEQFF.

The rearrangement uses TRBV9 and TRBJ2-5, with a tentative D call TRBD1 (6 bases). This CDR3 is built from 12 residues. Trimming shortened V by 4 bases and J by 4 bases, and 8 bases separated the two germline ends. Germline-derived CDR1 and CDR2 are SGDLS and YYNGEE. The CDR3 bases are TGTGCCAGCAGCTTCAGGGGAGAGACCCAGTACTTC. As protein: CASSFRGETQYF.

This chain uses TRBV27 with TRBJ2-5, with 7 bases fitting TRBD2. The CDR3 has 17 amino acids. Germline V gene lookup returns CDR1 MNHEY and CDR2 SMNVEV (reference sequence). The J segment lost 0 bases and the V segment lost 5 bases, leaving 12 bases of the junction unmatched. CDR3 in DNA: TGTGCCAGCAGTCCCTGGGGGGGAGGGAGGAACCAAGAGACCCAGTACTTC. Its translation: CASSPWGGGRNQETQYF.